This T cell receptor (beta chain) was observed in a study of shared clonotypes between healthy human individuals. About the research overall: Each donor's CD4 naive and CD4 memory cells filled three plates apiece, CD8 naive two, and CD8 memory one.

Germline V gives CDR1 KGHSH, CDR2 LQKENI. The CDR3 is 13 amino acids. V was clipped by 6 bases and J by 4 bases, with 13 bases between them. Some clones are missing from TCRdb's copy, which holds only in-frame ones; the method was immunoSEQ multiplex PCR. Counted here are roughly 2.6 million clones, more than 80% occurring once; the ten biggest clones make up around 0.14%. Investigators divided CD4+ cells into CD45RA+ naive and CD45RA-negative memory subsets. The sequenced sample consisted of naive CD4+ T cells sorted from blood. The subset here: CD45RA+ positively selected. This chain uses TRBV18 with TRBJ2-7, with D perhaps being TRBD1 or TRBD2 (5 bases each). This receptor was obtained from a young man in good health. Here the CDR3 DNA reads TGTGCCAGCTCCCGGGTTGAGGGGTACGAGCAGTACTTC. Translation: CASSRVEGYEQYF.